The present entry profiles one T cell receptor beta chain with its context. As yet, its antigen is unknown. The CDR3 runs to 13 residues. The germline CDR1 and CDR2 sequences are DFQATT and SNEGSKA (reference sequence). TCRdb re-called the 5' RACE reads and catalogs CDR3 proteins one per entry, DNA excluded. The sample's table shows roughly 150,000 distinct CDR3 sequences. The data derive from a study of T cells expressing NK-cell markers. About the research overall: Seven of the eight sequenced donors were classified as HCMV-seropositive, and one was classified as seronegative.

Study-wide results and limits: Each of roughly 6 donors carried dominant NKG2C+ clonotypes accounting for roughly 1.0-7.5% of CD8+ T cells.

This TCR was sampled from a man between 18 and 69 years old in good health. The specimen was blood T cells: a sorted CD56 or NKG2C T cell subset, CD4+ or CD8+ T cells, or bulk PBMC T cells (not recorded which). The rearrangement uses TRBV20-1 and TRBJ2-7; TCRdb's D gene call, TRBD2, goes unchecked for lack of DNA. CDR3 residues: CSAGGTADYEQYF.